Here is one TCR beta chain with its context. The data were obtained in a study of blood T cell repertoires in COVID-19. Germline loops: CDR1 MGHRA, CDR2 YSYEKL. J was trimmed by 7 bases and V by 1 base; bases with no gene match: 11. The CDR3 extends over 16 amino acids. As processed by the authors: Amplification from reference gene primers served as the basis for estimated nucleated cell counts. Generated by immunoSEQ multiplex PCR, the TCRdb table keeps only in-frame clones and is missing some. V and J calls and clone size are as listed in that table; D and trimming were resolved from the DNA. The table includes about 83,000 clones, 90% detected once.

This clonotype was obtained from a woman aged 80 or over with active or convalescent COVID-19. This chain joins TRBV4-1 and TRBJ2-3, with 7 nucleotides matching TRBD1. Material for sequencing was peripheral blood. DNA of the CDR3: TGCGCCAGCAGCCAAGTGAGGTGGGGGACAGAGAATACGCAGTATTTT. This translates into CASSQVRWGTENTQYF.